The 19 T cell receptor beta chains in this list originate from one sample, sequenced in a study of T cell repertoires in cytomegalovirus infection. Antigens of these TCRs are unknown. Using its own MiXCR run on the reads, TCRdb lists one record per CDR3 protein. The sample lists around 710,000 distinct CDR3 sequences, 25% to 35% occurring once. The sequenced sample was cultured CD8+ T cells from PBMCs, obtained from culture after CMV antigen stimulation. Receptor source: a human donor in good health (CMV status not recorded). Some clones in this sample may be carry-over from other donors' samples.

This clonotype was seen ten or more times. The CDR3 DNA follows: TGTGCCAGCAGCTCCCACCCAAATTACAGGGAACTGTACGACAAAAACATTCAGTACTTC. Encoded protein: CASSSHPNYRELYDKNIQYF. The chain uses TRBV7-2 and TRBJ2-4; tentatively, D is TRBD1 (6 bases). The CDR3 runs 20 residues. Germline CDR1 SGHTA, CDR2 FQGNSA. Trimming removed 4 bases from V and 3 bases from J, with 28 bases in between.

This clonotype came up once. The chain carries TRBV20-1 and TRBJ2-7; D tentatively reads TRBD1 or TRBD2 (6 bases each). The CDR3 is 14 residues long. The germline gives CDR1 DFQATT, CDR2 SNEGSKA (reference sequence). The V end lost 2 bases, the J end lost 3 bases, and 14 bases lay between the germline ends. Here the CDR3 reads CSARLPRGVYEQYF. The CDR3 bases are TGCAGTGCTAGACTACCGAGGGGGGTCTACGAGCAGTACTTC.

This clonotype was detected a few times. This chain uses TRBV7-9 with TRBJ1-1; the D gene is possibly TRBD1 (6 bases). The V gene lost 5 bases and the J gene lost 8 bases, with 15 bases spanning the gap. Germline loops: CDR1 SEHNR, CDR2 FQNEAQ (reference sequence). The CDR3 runs 13 residues. The CDR3 sequence is CASSTKAQGEAFF. The CDR3 DNA is TGTGCCAGCAGCACAAAAGCTCAGGGGGAAGCTTTCTTT. Using reference TRBV7-9 and TRBJ1-1 for the parts outside the CDR3, the full variable domain is DTGVSQNPRHKITKRGQNVTFRCDPISEHNRLYWYRQTLGQGPEFLTYFQNEAQLEKSRLLSDRFSAERPKGSFSTLEIQRTEQGDSAMYLCASSTKAQGEAFFGQGTRLTVV.

The genes are TRBV4-3 and TRBJ1-1, with D possibly being TRBD1 (5 bases). Trimming removed 3 bases at V and 1 base at J, with 15 bases between. The CDR3 length is 16 residues. The germline CDR1 and CDR2 sequences are LGHNA and YSLEER. CDR3 loop: CASSHHWGNPNTEAFF. CDR3 DNA sequence: TGCGCCAGCAGCCACCACTGGGGGAACCCGAACACTGAAGCTTTCTTT.

The chain uses TRBV6-6 and TRBJ1-2; TRBD1 might be the D (6 bases). V was cut by 6 bases and J by 3 bases, with 8 bases left in between. There are 12 residues in the CDR3. Germline V gene data show CDR1 as MNHNY and CDR2 as SVGAGI (reference sequence). CDR3 loop: CASRAGDYGYTF. DNA for the CDR3: TGTGCCAGCAGAGCAGGGGACTATGGCTACACCTTC.

This clonotype has just a few counts. The chain is built from TRBV7-6 and TRBJ2-1, with TRBD2 matching over 8 bases. The CDR3 length is 15 residues. Germline CDR1 is SGHVS and CDR2 is FNYEAQ. V gave up 2 bases and J gave up 10 bases; unmatched junction bases: 10. CDR3 DNA: TGTGCCAGCAGCTTAAGCGGGGGCTCAAAGAGAGAGCAGTTCTTC. Protein product: CASSLSGGSKREQFF.

This clonotype was counted many times. The V and J genes are TRBV5-6 and TRBJ2-2; D is perhaps TRBD2 (6 bases). Trimming removed 2 bases from V and 4 bases from J, with 9 bases in between. Looked up from germline, CDR1 is SGHDT and CDR2 is YYEEEE. This CDR3 region has 14 residues. The CDR3 protein is CASSFGGSTGELFF. The CDR3 DNA reads TGTGCCAGCAGCTTTGGAGGGTCCACCGGGGAGCTGTTTTTT.

The rearrangement uses TRBV27 and TRBJ2-2, with 7 bases matching TRBD1. Germline CDR1 MNHEY, CDR2 SMNVEV (reference sequence). This CDR3 region has 14 residues. Trimming took 2 bases from V and 7 from J; bases not matched to a gene: 4. The CDR3 nucleotides read TGTGCCAGCAGTTTAGGGCAGGGGGACGGGGAGCTGTTTTTT. As protein: CASSLGQGDGELFF.

This chain uses TRBV19 with TRBJ1-1; 7 nucleotides align to TRBD1. After removal of 8 bases from V and 5 bases from J, the junction contained 8 bases not matched to a gene. Germline CDR1 and CDR2: LNHDA and SQIVND (reference sequence). The CDR3 length is 13 residues. The CDR3 reads CASLGAGGTEAFF. CDR3 nucleotide sequence: TGTGCCAGTCTAGGCGCAGGGGGGACTGAAGCTTTCTTT.

The V call is TRBV29-1, the J call TRBJ2-1; 9 nucleotides align to TRBD1. The V and J ends lost 2 bases and 4 bases, in that order; junction bases with no gene match: 9. The germline V gene has CDR1 SQVTM and CDR2 ANQGSEA. The CDR3 length is 16 residues. The CDR3 loop reads CSVENTGGARYNEQFF. The CDR3 DNA reads as TGCAGCGTTGAAAATACAGGGGGCGCACGGTACAATGAGCAGTTCTTC.

In this sample, this clonotype turned up a few times. V is TRBV20-1 and J is TRBJ2-7; maybe TRBD1 (6 bases). The CDR3 runs 15 residues. With 1 base removed from V and 2 bases from J, the gap between germline ends came to 15 bases. The V gene's germline CDR1 is DFQATT and CDR2 SNEGSKA (reference sequence). The CDR3 here is CSARGKWDTPYEQYV. Written as DNA, the CDR3 is TGCAGTGCTAGAGGGAAATGGGACACCCCCTACGAGCAGTACGTC.

There are a few counts of this clonotype. The chain is built from TRBV7-2 and TRBJ2-4; D is ambiguous. The CDR3 has 14 amino acids. Trimming removed 2 bases from V and 6 bases from J, with 11 bases in between. Germline CDR1 is SGHTA and CDR2 is FQGNSA. DNA for the CDR3: TGTGCCAGCAGCTTAATCACGGGCAGAAACATTCAGTACTTC. This encodes CASSLITGRNIQYF. Full variable domain (missing parts from reference TRBV7-2 and TRBJ2-4): GAGVSQSPSNKVTEKGKDVELRCDPISGHTALYWYRQSLGQGLEFLIYFQGNSAPDKSGLPSDRFSAERTGGSVSTLTIQRTQQEDSAVYLCASSLITGRNIQYFGAGTRLSVL.

The V call is TRBV20-1, the J call TRBJ1-2; D not resolved. Looked up from germline, CDR1 is DFQATT and CDR2 is SNEGSKA (reference sequence). The CDR3 covers 15 residues. V lost 0 bases and J lost 1, with 12 bases in between. CDR3 amino acids: CSARDHNSHNYGYTF. CDR3 nucleotides: TGCAGTGCTAGAGATCATAACAGCCATAACTATGGCTACACCTTC.

The V gene is TRBV6-6, the J gene TRBJ1-2; 10 bases align to TRBD1. CDR1 MNHNY and CDR2 SVGAGI come from the germline V gene (reference sequence). This CDR3 has 16 amino acids. The junction had 8 bases not matched to a gene; V was cut back by 4 bases and J by 3 bases. The CDR3 DNA follows: TGTGCCAGCAGTTTCCCCGACAGGGGGCAGGACTATGGCTACACCTTC. Protein: CASSFPDRGQDYGYTF.

The rearrangement uses TRBV7-6 and TRBJ2-1, with TRBD2 identical over 10 bases. Germline CDR1 is SGHVS and CDR2 is FNYEAQ. Trimming took 1 base from V and 6 from J; bases not matched to a gene: 6. This CDR3 comprises 16 residues. CDR3 protein: CASSLDPSGGANEQFF. As DNA, the CDR3 is TGTGCCAGCAGCTTAGATCCGAGCGGGGGGGCCAATGAGCAGTTCTTC. Full variable domain (outside the CDR3, taken from reference TRBV7-6 and TRBJ2-1): GAGVSQSPRYKVTKRGQDVALRCDPISGHVSLYWYRQALGQGPEFLTYFNYEAQQDKSGLPNDRFSAERPEGSISTLTIQRTEQRDSAMYRCASSLDPSGGANEQFFGPGTRLTVL.

V gene TRBV4-1 combines with J gene TRBJ1-1; no definite D call. The ends were cut back, 4 bases at V and 0 bases at J, with 15 bases in the middle. The CDR3 has 16 residues. Germline CDR1 MGHRA, CDR2 YSYEKL. CDR3: CASSPRVPSMNTEAFF. The CDR3 DNA is TGCGCCAGCAGCCCTCGGGTCCCGAGCATGAACACTGAAGCTTTCTTT.

This clonotype has a count of ten or more. This chain uses TRBV7-2 with TRBJ2-1; weak D call: TRBD2 (7 bases). V lost 0 bases and J 5 bases, leaving 14 bases between the germline ends. This CDR3 comprises 16 residues. Germline CDR1 is SGHTA and CDR2 is FQGNSA. CDR3 DNA sequence: TGTGCCAGCAGCTTAGCGAGGGCGGGGGCTGACAATGAGCAGTTCTTC. Protein: CASSLARAGADNEQFF.

The chain has TRBV7-2 and TRBJ2-1, with a tentative D call TRBD2 (7 bases). With 3 bases removed from V and 5 bases from J, the gap between germline ends came to 14 bases. The germline V gene encodes CDR1 SGHTA and CDR2 FQGNSA. The CDR3 runs 15 residues. This CDR3 is CASSLEGGGHNEQFF. Written as DNA, the CDR3 is TGTGCCAGCAGCTTGGAGGGGGGGGGTCACAATGAGCAGTTCTTC.

This clonotype has more than one count but fewer than ten. The chain uses TRBV7-2 and TRBJ1-5, with D perhaps matching TRBD1 (6 bases). The V and J ends lost 1 base and 4 bases respectively, with 23 bases between them. This CDR3 is built from 19 residues. The germline gives CDR1 SGHTA, CDR2 FQGNSA. CDR3 in amino acids: CASSLDIGGGGGYNQPQHF. The CDR3 coding sequence is TGTGCCAGCAGCTTAGATATAGGAGGGGGGGGGGGCTATAATCAGCCCCAGCATTTT.